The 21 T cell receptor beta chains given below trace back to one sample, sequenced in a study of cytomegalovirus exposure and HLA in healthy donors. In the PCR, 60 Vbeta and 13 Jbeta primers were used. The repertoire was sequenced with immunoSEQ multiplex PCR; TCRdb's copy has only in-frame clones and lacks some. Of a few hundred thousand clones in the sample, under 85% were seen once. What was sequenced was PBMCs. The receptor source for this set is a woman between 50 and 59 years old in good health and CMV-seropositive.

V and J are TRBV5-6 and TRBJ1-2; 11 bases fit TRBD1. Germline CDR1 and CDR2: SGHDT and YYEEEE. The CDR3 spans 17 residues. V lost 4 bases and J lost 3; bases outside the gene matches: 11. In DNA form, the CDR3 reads TGTGCCAGCAGCGACGGGACAGGGGGGCTTCCTGACTATGGCTACACCTTC. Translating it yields CASSDGTGGLPDYGYTF.

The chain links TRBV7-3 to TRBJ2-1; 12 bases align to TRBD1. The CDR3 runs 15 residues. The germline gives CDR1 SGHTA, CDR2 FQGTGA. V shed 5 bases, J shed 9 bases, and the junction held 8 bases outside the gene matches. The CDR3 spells CASSPGQGAVFEQFF. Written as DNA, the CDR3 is TGTGCCAGCAGCCCGGGACAGGGGGCCGTTTTTGAGCAGTTCTTC.

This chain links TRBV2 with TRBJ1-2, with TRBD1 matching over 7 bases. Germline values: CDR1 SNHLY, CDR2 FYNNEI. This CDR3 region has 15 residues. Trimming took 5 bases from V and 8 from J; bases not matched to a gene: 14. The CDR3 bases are TGTGCCAGCAGTCGACAGGGCACCCTTTTAGGAGGCTACACCTTC. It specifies CASSRQGTLLGGYTF. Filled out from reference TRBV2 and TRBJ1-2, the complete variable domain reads EPEVTQTPSHQVTQMGQEVILRCVPISNHLYFYWYRQILGQKVEFLVSFYNNEISEKSEIFDDQFSVERPDGSNFTLKIRSTKLEDSAMYFCASSRQGTLLGGYTFGSGTRLTVV.

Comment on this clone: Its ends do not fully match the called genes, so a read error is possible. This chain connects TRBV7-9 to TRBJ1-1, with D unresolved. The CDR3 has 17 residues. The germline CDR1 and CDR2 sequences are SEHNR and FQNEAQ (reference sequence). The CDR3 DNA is TGTTCCAGCAGTTCCCCGGATTCTTCAGACTTGAACACTGAAGCTTTCTTT. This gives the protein CSSSSPDSSDLNTEAFF.

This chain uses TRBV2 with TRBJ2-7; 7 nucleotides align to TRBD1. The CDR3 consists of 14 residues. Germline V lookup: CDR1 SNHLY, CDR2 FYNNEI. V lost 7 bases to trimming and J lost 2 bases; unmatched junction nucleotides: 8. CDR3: CASTWDRLTYEQYF. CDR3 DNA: TGTGCCAGCACCTGGGACAGACTAACCTACGAGCAGTACTTC. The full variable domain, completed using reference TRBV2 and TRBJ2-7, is EPEVTQTPSHQVTQMGQEVILRCVPISNHLYFYWYRQILGQKVEFLVSFYNNEISEKSEIFDDQFSVERPDGSNFTLKIRSTKLEDSAMYFCASTWDRLTYEQYFGPGTRLTVT.

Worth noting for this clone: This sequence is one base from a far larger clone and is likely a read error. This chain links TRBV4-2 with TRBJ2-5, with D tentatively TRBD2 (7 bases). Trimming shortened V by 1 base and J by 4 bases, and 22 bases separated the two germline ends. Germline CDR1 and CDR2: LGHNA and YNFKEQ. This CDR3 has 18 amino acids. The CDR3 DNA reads TGTGCCAGCAGCCAAGCCTTATCGGGGGGCGGCAGGGGAGAGACCCAGTACTTC. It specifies CASSQALSGGGRGETQYF.

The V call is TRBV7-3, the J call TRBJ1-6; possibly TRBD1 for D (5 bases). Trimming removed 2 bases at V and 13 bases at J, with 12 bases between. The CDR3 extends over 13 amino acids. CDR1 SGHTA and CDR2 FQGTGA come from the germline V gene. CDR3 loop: CASSLGVGLPLHF. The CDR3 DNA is TGTGCCAGCAGCTTAGGGGTGGGGCTTCCCCTCCACTTT.

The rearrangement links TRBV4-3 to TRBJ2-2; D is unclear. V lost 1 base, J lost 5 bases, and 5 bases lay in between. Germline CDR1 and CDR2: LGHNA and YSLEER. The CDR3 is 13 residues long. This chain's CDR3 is CASSQVSTGELFF. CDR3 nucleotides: TGCGCCAGCAGCCAAGTTTCGACCGGGGAGCTGTTTTTT.

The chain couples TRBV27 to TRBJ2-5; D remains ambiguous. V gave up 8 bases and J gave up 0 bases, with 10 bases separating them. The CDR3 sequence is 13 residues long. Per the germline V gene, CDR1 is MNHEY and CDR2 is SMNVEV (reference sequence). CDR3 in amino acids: CASRGGNQETQYF. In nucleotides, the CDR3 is TGTGCCAGCCGCGGCGGAAACCAAGAGACCCAGTACTTC.

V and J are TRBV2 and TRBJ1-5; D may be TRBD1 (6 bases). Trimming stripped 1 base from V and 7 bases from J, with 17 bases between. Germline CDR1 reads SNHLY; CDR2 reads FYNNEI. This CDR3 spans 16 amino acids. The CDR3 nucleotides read TGTGCCAGCAGTGAAGGACCTACAGGGCCCGGACAGCCCCAGCATTTT. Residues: CASSEGPTGPGQPQHF. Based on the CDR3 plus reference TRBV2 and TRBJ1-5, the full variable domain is EPEVTQTPSHQVTQMGQEVILRCVPISNHLYFYWYRQILGQKVEFLVSFYNNEISEKSEIFDDQFSVERPDGSNFTLKIRSTKLEDSAMYFCASSEGPTGPGQPQHFGDGTRLSIL.

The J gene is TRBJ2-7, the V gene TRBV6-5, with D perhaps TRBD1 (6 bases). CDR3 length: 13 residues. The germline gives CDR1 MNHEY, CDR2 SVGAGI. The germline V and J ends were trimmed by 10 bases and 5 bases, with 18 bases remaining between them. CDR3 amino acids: CATRDNWVHEQYF. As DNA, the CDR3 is TGTGCCACCCGGGACAATTGGGTTCACGAGCAGTACTTC.

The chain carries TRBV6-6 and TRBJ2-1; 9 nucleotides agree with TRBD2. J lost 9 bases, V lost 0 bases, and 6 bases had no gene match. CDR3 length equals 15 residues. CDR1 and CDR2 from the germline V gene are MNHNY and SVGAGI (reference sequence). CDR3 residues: CASSYSAGGPGEQFF. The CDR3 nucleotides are TGTGCCAGCAGTTACTCGGCGGGGGGGCCTGGTGAGCAGTTCTTC.

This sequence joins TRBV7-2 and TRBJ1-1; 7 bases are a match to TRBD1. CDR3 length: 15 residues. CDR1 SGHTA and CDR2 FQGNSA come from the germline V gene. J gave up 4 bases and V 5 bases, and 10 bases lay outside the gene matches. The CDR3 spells CASSPRQGRGTEAFF. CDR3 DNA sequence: TGTGCCAGCAGCCCCCGACAGGGTAGGGGCACTGAAGCTTTCTTT.

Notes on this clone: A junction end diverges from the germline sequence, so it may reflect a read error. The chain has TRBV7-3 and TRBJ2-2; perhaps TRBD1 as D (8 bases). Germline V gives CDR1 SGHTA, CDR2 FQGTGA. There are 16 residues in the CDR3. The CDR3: CASSITGGVDTGELFF. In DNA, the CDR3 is TGTGCCAGCAGCATAACAGGGGGGGTGGACACCGGGGAGCTGTTTTTT.

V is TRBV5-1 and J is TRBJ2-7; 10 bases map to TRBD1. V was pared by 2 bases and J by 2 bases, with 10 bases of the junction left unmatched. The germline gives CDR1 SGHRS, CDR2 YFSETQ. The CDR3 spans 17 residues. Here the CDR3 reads CASSLNRDRGIPYEQYF. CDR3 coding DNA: TGCGCCAGCAGCTTAAACCGGGACAGGGGTATTCCCTACGAGCAGTACTTC.

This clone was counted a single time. CDR3 in DNA: TGTGCCAGCAGCTTATTTCAGGGTTCAGCTGAAAAACTGTTTTTT. It specifies CASSLFQGSAEKLFF. The chain has TRBV7-9 and TRBJ1-4; D is possibly TRBD1 (5 bases). V was shortened by 2 bases and J by 7 bases, with 14 bases between the two germline ends. This CDR3 is built from 15 residues. Germline loops: CDR1 SEHNR, CDR2 FQNEAQ (reference sequence).

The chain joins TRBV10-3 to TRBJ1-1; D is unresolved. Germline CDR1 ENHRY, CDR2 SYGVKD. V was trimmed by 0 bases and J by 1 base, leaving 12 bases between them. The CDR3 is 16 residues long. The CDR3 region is CAISESSGSSNTEAFF. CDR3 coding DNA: TGTGCCATCAGTGAGTCCTCGGGGAGCTCGAACACTGAAGCTTTCTTT.

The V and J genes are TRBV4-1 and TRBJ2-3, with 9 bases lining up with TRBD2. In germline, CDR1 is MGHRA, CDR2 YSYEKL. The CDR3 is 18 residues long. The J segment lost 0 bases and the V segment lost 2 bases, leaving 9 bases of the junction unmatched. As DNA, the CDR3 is TGCGCCAGCAGCCAATTTTCTGCGGGGGGGACTAGCACAGATACGCAGTATTTT. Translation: CASSQFSAGGTSTDTQYF.

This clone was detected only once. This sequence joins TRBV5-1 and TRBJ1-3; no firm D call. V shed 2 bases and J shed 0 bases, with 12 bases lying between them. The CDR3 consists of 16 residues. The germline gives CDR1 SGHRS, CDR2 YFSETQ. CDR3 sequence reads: CASSLSGLGSGNTIYF. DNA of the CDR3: TGCGCCAGCAGCTTATCAGGTTTGGGCTCTGGAAACACCATATATTTT.

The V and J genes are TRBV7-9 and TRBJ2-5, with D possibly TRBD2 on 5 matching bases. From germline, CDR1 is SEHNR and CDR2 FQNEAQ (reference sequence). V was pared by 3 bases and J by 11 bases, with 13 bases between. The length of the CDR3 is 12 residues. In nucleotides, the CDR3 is TGTGCCAGCAGCTTGATATTGAGGGAGCAGTACTTC. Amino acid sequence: CASSLILREQYF.

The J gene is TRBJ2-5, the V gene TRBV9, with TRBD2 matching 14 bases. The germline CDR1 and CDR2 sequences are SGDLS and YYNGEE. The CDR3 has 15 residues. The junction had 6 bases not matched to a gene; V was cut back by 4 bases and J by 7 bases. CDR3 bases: TGTGCCAGCAGCCCTGGACTAGCGGGGGGCCCGACCCAGTACTTC. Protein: CASSPGLAGGPTQYF. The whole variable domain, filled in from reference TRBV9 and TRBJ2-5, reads DSGVTQTPKHLITATGQRVTLRCSPRSGDLSVYWYQQSLDQGLQFLIQYYNGEERAKGNILERFSAQQFPDLHSELNLSSLELGDSALYFCASSPGLAGGPTQYFGPGTRLLVL.